Presented here are 23 T cell receptor beta chains from one specimen sequenced in a study of blood T cell repertoires in COVID-19. Assay: immunoSEQ multiplex PCR; the TCRdb copy retains only in-frame clones and omits some. The sample includes some 240,000 clones, 82% of them seen just once. The sequencing sample was made of peripheral blood. Every receptor here comes from a woman aged 55-69 years with active or convalescent COVID-19.

The rearrangement uses TRBV6-6 and TRBJ1-1; D is uncertain. Trimming removed 6 bases at V and 1 base at J, with 9 bases between. Germline-derived CDR1 and CDR2 are MNHNY and SVGAGI (reference sequence). The CDR3 is 13 residues long. In DNA, the CDR3 is TGTGCCAGCAGCGAACCGAGGAACACTGAAGCTTTCTTT. Amino acid sequence: CASSEPRNTEAFF.

This clone was detected only once. This chain joins TRBV28 and TRBJ1-2, with TRBD1 matching over 7 bases. The CDR3 has 15 residues. J was trimmed by 4 bases and V by 4 bases; bases with no gene match: 9. Germline lookup yields CDR1 MDHEN and CDR2 SYDVKM. This CDR3 reads CASSSGTEPPYGYTF. The CDR3 nucleotides are TGTGCCAGCAGTTCCGGGACAGAACCTCCCTATGGCTACACCTTC.

V and J are TRBV30 and TRBJ1-6; the match to TRBD1 covers 9 bases. The V and J ends lost 1 base and 12 bases, in that order; junction bases with no gene match: 13. The CDR3 spans 16 residues. From germline, CDR1 is GTSNPN and CDR2 SVGIG (reference sequence). DNA for the CDR3: TGTGCCTGGAGTGATCTGGGACAGGGAGGGCCTAGACCCCTCCACTTT. Its translation is CAWSDLGQGGPRPLHF.

The chain uses TRBV18 and TRBJ1-3; D gene ambiguous. Germline loops: CDR1 KGHSH, CDR2 LQKENI. The CDR3 spans 16 residues. The V end lost 6 bases, the J end lost 1 base, and 16 bases lay between the germline ends. CDR3: CASSPHPRASGNTIYF. The CDR3 DNA reads as TGTGCCAGCTCGCCTCATCCAAGAGCATCTGGAAACACCATATATTTT.

This sequence joins TRBV7-2 and TRBJ2-5, with 9 bases lining up with TRBD2. Germline CDR1 reads SGHTA; CDR2 reads FQGNSA. The CDR3 has 15 amino acids. V dropped 3 bases and J dropped 4; count of bases not matched to a gene: 6. The CDR3 protein is CASSFQAGGGETQYF. CDR3 bases: TGTGCCAGCAGCTTCCAAGCGGGGGGAGGAGAGACCCAGTACTTC.

This chain connects TRBV21-1 to TRBJ1-5. TRBV21-1 is assigned pseudogene status. CDR3 length: 13 amino acids. CDR3 amino acids: CEPRGGGDQPQHF. CDR3 bases: TGTGAACCACGGGGTGGTGGGGATCAGCCCCAGCATTTT.

The chain carries TRBV27 and TRBJ1-1, with a possible D match to TRBD1 (6 bases). Looked up from germline, CDR1 is MNHEY and CDR2 is SMNVEV (reference sequence). This CDR3 is 15 amino acids long. The V end lost 1 base, the J end lost 3 bases, and 12 bases lay between the germline ends. CDR3 coding DNA: TGTGCCAGCAGTTTATATCGGGGGGCGTACACTGAAGCTTTCTTT. Its protein is CASSLYRGAYTEAFF.

V and J are TRBV7-9 and TRBJ1-6; a weak D match, TRBD1 (5 bases). CDR3 size: 14 residues. Germline lookup yields CDR1 SEHNR and CDR2 FQNEAQ (reference sequence). The V end lost 3 bases, the J end lost 7 bases, and 10 bases lay between the germline ends. In nucleotides, the CDR3 is TGTGCCAGCAGCTTGGTGGGACTAAATTCACCCCTCCACTTT. It encodes CASSLVGLNSPLHF.

This clone showed up just once. The CDR3, as DNA: TGCGCCAGCAGCCCTTTCCCCAGGGGTTATGAGCAGTTCTTC. As protein: CASSPFPRGYEQFF. The V call is TRBV4-1, the J call TRBJ2-1, with D perhaps matching TRBD1 (6 bases). V lost 4 bases, J lost 8 bases, and 15 bases lay in between. The CDR3 contains 14 residues. Germline V CDR1 and CDR2: MGHRA, YSYEKL.

This chain links TRBV18 with TRBJ2-1; 9 bases agree with TRBD2. J was trimmed by 5 bases and V by 3 bases; bases with no gene match: 5. The CDR3 is 15 residues long. Germline assignment: CDR1 KGHSH and CDR2 LQKENI. CDR3 DNA sequence: TGTGCCAGCTCACCCTCCGGGACTAGCAACAATGAGCAGTTCTTC. It encodes CASSPSGTSNNEQFF.

This rearrangement joins TRBV11-2 to TRBJ2-4; tentative D call: TRBD1 (5 bases). The germline gives CDR1 SGHAT, CDR2 FQNNGV. Trimming removed 3 bases from V and 6 bases from J, with 15 bases in between. This CDR3 has 15 amino acids. CDR3 DNA: TGTGCCAGCAGCTTCACTGGGGCAGGGCGAAACATTCAGTACTTC. Protein product: CASSFTGAGRNIQYF.

This chain uses TRBV11-2 with TRBJ2-7; the D is unclear. The CDR3 spans 16 residues. Germline CDR1 SGHAT, CDR2 FQNNGV. V dropped 5 bases and J dropped 5 bases, with 22 bases sitting between them. CDR3 amino acids: CASSPRSASGSHEQYF. CDR3 coding DNA: TGTGCCAGCAGCCCCCGGTCGGCTAGTGGTTCCCACGAGCAGTACTTC.

The V call is TRBV2, the J call TRBJ1-1; D perhaps matches TRBD1 (5 bases). The length of the CDR3 is 14 residues. Germline CDR1 reads SNHLY; CDR2 reads FYNNEI. Trimming shortened V by 7 bases and J by 3 bases, and 15 bases separated the two germline ends. The CDR3 DNA sequence: TGTGCCAGCAACCTAGTGACAGTCGACACTGAAGCTTTCTTT. Protein: CASNLVTVDTEAFF.

This chain uses TRBV7-6 with TRBJ1-1, with D hard to call. The CDR3 is made up of 16 amino acids. The V end lost 0 bases, the J end lost 2 bases, and 13 bases lay between the germline ends. In germline, CDR1 is SGHVS, CDR2 FNYEAQ. The CDR3 nucleotides are TGTGCCAGCAGCTTAGCCGCGGGGATGGGTAACACTGAAGCTTTCTTT. The encoded protein is CASSLAAGMGNTEAFF.

The chain has TRBV11-2 and TRBJ1-2; 8 bases are a match to TRBD1. Germline V lookup: CDR1 SGHAT, CDR2 FQNNGV. With V trimmed by 5 bases and J by 5 bases, 13 bases remained unmatched. CDR3 size: 16 residues. CDR3 residues: CASSTPGQGLQYGYTF. Here the CDR3 DNA reads TGTGCCAGCAGCACTCCCGGACAGGGATTACAGTATGGCTACACCTTC. Together with reference TRBV11-2 and TRBJ1-2, the CDR3 gives the full variable domain: EAGVAQSPRYKIIEKRQSVAFWCNPISGHATLYWYQQILGQGPKLLIQFQNNGVVDDSQLPKDRFSAERLKGVDSTLKIQPAKLEDSAVYLCASSTPGQGLQYGYTFGSGTRLTVV.

This clone has just a few counts. The rearrangement links TRBV5-8 to TRBJ2-5; TRBD2 matches at 7 bases. The J segment lost 5 bases and the V segment lost 4 bases, leaving 11 bases of the junction unmatched. The CDR3 sequence is 15 residues long. CDR1 is SGHTS and CDR2 is YDEGEE in the germline V gene. In nucleotides, the CDR3 is TGTGCCAGCAGCCTCCTGGGGGGGGACGGCGAGACCCAGTACTTC. This translates into CASSLLGGDGETQYF.

This sequence joins TRBV4-2 and TRBJ2-3, with 9 bases lining up with TRBD2. The J segment lost 2 bases and the V segment lost 5 bases, leaving 11 bases of the junction unmatched. CDR3 length: 17 residues. Per the germline V gene, CDR1 is LGHNA and CDR2 is YNFKEQ. The CDR3: CASSSSGAGGFTDTQYF. CDR3 sequence (DNA): TGTGCCAGCAGCTCGTCGGGAGCGGGGGGTTTCACAGATACGCAGTATTTT.

The rearrangement uses TRBV4-2 and TRBJ1-5; possibly TRBD1 for D (5 bases). Germline CDR1 reads LGHNA; CDR2 reads YNFKEQ. The CDR3 length is 13 residues. V was clipped by 4 bases and J by 9 bases, with 13 bases between them. Here the CDR3 DNA reads TGTGCCAGCAGCCCTGCGCCGGGGGGGCCCCAGCATTTT. Protein product: CASSPAPGGPQHF.

The V and J genes are TRBV29-1 and TRBJ2-2; 9 bases agree with TRBD1. The CDR3 extends over 14 amino acids. Per the germline V gene, CDR1 is SQVTM and CDR2 is ANQGSEA. V lost 4 bases to trimming and J lost 3 bases; unmatched junction nucleotides: 3. CDR3 in amino acids: CSVGRTGDTGELFF. For the CDR3, the DNA is TGCAGCGTTGGGAGGACAGGGGACACCGGGGAGCTGTTTTTT.

Comment on this clone: The same CDR3 can be traced to other DNA sequences in this sample. This chain links TRBV7-3 with TRBJ2-2; TRBD1 might be the D (5 bases). This CDR3 spans 13 amino acids. V lost 4 bases and J 5 bases, leaving 8 bases between the germline ends. The germline CDR1 and CDR2 sequences are SGHTA and FQGTGA. CDR3 DNA: TGTGCCAGCAGCTCCCAGGGAACCGGGGAGCTGTTTTTT. Protein: CASSSQGTGELFF. The variable domain in full, completed from reference TRBV7-3 and TRBJ2-2, reads GAGVSQTPSNKVTEKGKYVELRCDPISGHTALYWYRQSLGQGPEFLIYFQGTGAADDSGLPNDRFFAVRPEGSVSTLKIQRTERGDSAVYLCASSSQGTGELFFGEGSRLTVL.

The rearrangement links TRBV7-3 to TRBJ1-1; no definite D call. V was clipped by 4 bases and J by 1 base, with 7 bases between them. The CDR3 sequence is 13 residues long. Looked up from germline, CDR1 is SGHTA and CDR2 is FQGTGA. In DNA, the CDR3 is TGTGCCAGCAGCTCACAGCAGAACACTGAAGCTTTCTTT. Translated, it gives CASSSQQNTEAFF. Using reference TRBV7-3 and TRBJ1-1 for the parts outside the CDR3, the full variable domain is GAGVSQTPSNKVTEKGKYVELRCDPISGHTALYWYRQSLGQGPEFLIYFQGTGAADDSGLPNDRFFAVRPEGSVSTLKIQRTERGDSAVYLCASSSQQNTEAFFGQGTRLTVV.

The rearrangement uses TRBV19 and TRBJ1-4; 7 positions agree with TRBD1. The trim removed 5 bases at V and 0 bases at J, leaving 0 bases unmatched. Germline V CDR1 and CDR2: LNHDA, SQIVND (reference sequence). The CDR3 loop spans 14 amino acids. The CDR3 loop reads CASSGTATNEKLFF. CDR3 bases: TGTGCCAGTAGTGGGACAGCAACTAATGAAAAACTGTTTTTT.

The V call is TRBV30, the J call TRBJ1-2; 8 bases line up with TRBD1. The CDR3 length is 15 residues. Germline assignment: CDR1 GTSNPN and CDR2 SVGIG (reference sequence). V shed 2 bases and J 6 bases; nucleotides not matched to a gene: 11. The DNA of the CDR3 is TGTGCCTGGAGTCCTTCGGACAGGGTGTGGAATGGCTACACCTTC. As protein: CAWSPSDRVWNGYTF.